This T cell receptor (beta chain) is from a study of T cell responses to AZD1222 COVID-19 vaccine. General study points: The study sampled repertoires only after the peak T cell response. It should be noted that donors were predominantly white British and more often female, and clonal diversity was possibly underestimated. At baseline, just five to seven AZD1222 recipients tested seropositive.

Second-dose intervals of approximately 4 or approximately 12 weeks were pooled. A remark on this clone: Its target is unknown.

Libraries were prepared by immunoSEQ multiplex PCR; TCRdb keeps only in-frame clonotypes and omits some of them. Here the sample spans roughly 150,000 clones, roughly 93% being singletons. V shed 0 bases and J shed 3 bases, with 15 bases lying between them. Germline loops: CDR1 SGHVS, CDR2 FNYEAQ. CDR3 length: 17 amino acids. The rearrangement uses TRBV7-6 and TRBJ2-1, with D possibly TRBD2 on 7 matching bases. The source was peripheral blood, collected 28 days after the second AZD1222 dose. This clonotype originated in an adult who received the AZD1222 COVID-19 vaccine. The CDR3 DNA follows: TGTGCCAGCAGCTTAGCGGTGGCGGGGGCCTACTACAATGAGCAGTTCTTC. Protein: CASSLAVAGAYYNEQFF.